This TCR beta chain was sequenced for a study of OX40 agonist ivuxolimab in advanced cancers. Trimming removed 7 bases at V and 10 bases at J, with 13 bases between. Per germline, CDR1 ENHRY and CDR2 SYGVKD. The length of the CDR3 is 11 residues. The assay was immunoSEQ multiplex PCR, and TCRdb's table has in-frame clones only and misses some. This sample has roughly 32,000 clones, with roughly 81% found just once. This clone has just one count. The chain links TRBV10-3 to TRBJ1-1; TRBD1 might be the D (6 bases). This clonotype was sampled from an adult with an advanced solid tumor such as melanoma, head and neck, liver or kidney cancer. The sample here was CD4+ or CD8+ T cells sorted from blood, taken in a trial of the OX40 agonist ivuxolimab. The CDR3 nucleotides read TGTGCCATCACTCAACAGGGTGTAGCTTTCTTT. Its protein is CAITQQGVAFF.